This T cell receptor (beta chain) was documented in a study of cytomegalovirus exposure and HLA in healthy donors. Study-wide results and caveats: There were 150 to 200 TCR beta chains listed as cytomegalovirus-associated.

CDR3 length: 13 residues. V was shortened by 6 bases and J by 3 bases, with 9 bases between the two germline ends. CDR1 ENHRY and CDR2 SYGVKD come from the germline V gene. This clone was recorded once. Its matching antigen is unknown. PCR employed 60 Vbeta and 13 Jbeta primers. The table came from immunoSEQ multiplex PCR; TCRdb's copy has only in-frame clones and leaves some out. The data contain more than 80,000 clones, about four fifths of them seen just once; the ten biggest clones take up about 1.6%. Sequences were obtained from PBMCs. The chain has TRBV10-3 and TRBJ2-1; no definite D call. The origin of this receptor is a man aged 45-65 years in good health and CMV-seronegative. CDR3 sequence (DNA): TGTGCCATCAGCCAGGTCCTCTACAATGAGCAGTTCTTC. This sequence encodes CAISQVLYNEQFF.